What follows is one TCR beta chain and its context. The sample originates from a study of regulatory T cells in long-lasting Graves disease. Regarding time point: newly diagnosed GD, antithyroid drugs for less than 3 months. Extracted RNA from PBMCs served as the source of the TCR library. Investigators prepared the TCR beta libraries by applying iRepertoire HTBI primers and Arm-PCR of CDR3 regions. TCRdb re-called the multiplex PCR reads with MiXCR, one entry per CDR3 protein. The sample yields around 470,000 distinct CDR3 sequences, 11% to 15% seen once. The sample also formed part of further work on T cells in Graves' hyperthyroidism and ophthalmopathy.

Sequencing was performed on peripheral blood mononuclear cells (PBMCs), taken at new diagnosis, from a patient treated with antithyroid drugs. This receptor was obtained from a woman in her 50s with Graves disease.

The CDR3: CASSLVREVSYEQYF. DNA for the CDR3: TGTGCCAGCAGCTTAGTGCGGGAGGTCTCCTACGAGCAGTACTTC. This chain uses TRBV7-9 with TRBJ2-7, with 8 bases lining up with TRBD2. The J segment lost 0 bases and the V segment lost 1 base, leaving 2 bases of the junction unmatched. The CDR3 runs 15 residues. Germline V CDR1 and CDR2: SEHNR, FQNEAQ (reference sequence).